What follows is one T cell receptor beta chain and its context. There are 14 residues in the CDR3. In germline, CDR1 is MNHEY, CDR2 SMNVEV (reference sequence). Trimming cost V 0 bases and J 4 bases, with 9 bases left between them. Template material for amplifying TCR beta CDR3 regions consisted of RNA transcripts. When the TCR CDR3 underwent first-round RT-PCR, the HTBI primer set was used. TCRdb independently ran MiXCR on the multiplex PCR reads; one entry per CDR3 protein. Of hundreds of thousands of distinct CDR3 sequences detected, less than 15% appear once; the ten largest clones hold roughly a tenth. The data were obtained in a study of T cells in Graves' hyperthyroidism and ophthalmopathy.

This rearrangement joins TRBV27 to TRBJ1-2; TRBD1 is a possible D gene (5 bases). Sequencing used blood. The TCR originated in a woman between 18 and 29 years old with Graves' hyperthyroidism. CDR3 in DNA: TGTGCCAGCAGTTTATCAGGGGCAATCTATGGCTACACCTTC. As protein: CASSLSGAIYGYTF.